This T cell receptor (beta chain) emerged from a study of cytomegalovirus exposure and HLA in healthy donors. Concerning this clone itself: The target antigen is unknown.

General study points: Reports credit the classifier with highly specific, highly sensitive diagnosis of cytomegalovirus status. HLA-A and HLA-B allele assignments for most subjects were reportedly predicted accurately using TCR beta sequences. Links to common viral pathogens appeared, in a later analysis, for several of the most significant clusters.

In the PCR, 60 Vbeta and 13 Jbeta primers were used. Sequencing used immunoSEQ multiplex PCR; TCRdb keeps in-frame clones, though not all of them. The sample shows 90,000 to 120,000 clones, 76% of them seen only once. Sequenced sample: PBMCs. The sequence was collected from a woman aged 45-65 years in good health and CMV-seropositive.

DNA of the CDR3: TGTGCCAGCTCTTTTGGCGGGACTTCCCTCGGTGCTTTCTTT. Protein sequence: CASSFGGTSLGAFF. The chain employs TRBV11-2 and TRBJ1-1; perhaps TRBD1 as D (5 bases). The V end lost 8 bases, the J end lost 11 bases, and 24 bases lay between the germline ends. Germline CDR1 is SGHAT and CDR2 is FQNNGV. This CDR3 has 14 residues.